The 6 T cell receptor beta chains below all came from one sample that was sequenced in a study of regulatory T cells in long-lasting Graves disease. Arm-PCR of CDR3 regions with iRepertoire HTBI primers generated TCR beta libraries. A single record per CDR3 protein comes from TCRdb applying MiXCR to the multiplex PCR reads. The data show over 450,000 distinct CDR3 sequences, approximately 21% seen once. The time point: persistent/refractory GD, antithyroid drugs over 5 years with positive TRAb. With RNA extracted from PBMCs as input, the TCR library was made. Sequencing was performed on peripheral blood mononuclear cells (PBMCs), taken when the disease was refractory, from a patient treated with antithyroid drugs. The receptors come from a female donor with Graves disease.

This clonotype was detected many times. The CDR3: CASSLRSTYGYTF. CDR3 nucleotides: TGTGCCAGCAGCTTGAGGTCCACCTATGGCTACACCTTC. V gene TRBV11-2 combines with J gene TRBJ1-2, with D hard to call. Germline V gives CDR1 SGHAT, CDR2 FQNNGV. The CDR3 totals 13 residues. Trimming stripped 3 bases from V and 4 bases from J, with 9 bases between.

The DNA of the CDR3 is TGTGCCAGCAGCCCCCGGGACCCCTTAGGCGATACGCAGTATTTT. Amino acids: CASSPRDPLGDTQYF. The chain is built from TRBV7-9 and TRBJ2-3, with D possibly being TRBD1 or TRBD2 (5 bases each). The germline V gene has CDR1 SEHNR and CDR2 FQNEAQ (reference sequence). V was shortened by 5 bases and J by 6 bases, with 18 bases between the two germline ends. The CDR3 consists of 15 residues.

This clonotype has at least ten counts. The chain combines TRBV12-3 or TRBV12-4 with TRBJ1-2; D is perhaps TRBD1 (5 bases). The CDR3 loop spans 13 amino acids. V was shortened by 2 bases and J by 4 bases, with 8 bases between the two germline ends. The CDR3 loop reads CASSLPGTYGYTF. Here the CDR3 DNA reads TGTGCCAGCAGTTTACCAGGGACCTATGGCTACACCTTC.

This clonotype was observed at least ten times. The chain has TRBV6-1 and TRBJ1-4; no clear D. The CDR3 spans 16 residues. Trimming shortened V by 6 bases and J by 7 bases, and 21 bases separated the two germline ends. In germline, CDR1 is MNHNS, CDR2 SASEGT. The CDR3 region has the DNA TGTGCCAGCAGGCCTCGGGCAGCCTTAGCGAGTGAAAAACTGTTTTTT. Amino acids: CASRPRAALASEKLFF.

This clonotype was seen only once. Being one base from a much bigger clone, this may be a read error. This sequence joins TRBV6-5 and TRBJ1-2; TRBD1 agrees at 7 bases. Germline CDR1 is MNHEY and CDR2 is SVGAGI. The length of the CDR3 is 13 residues. The CDR3 region is CASSSRDSYDYTF. The CDR3 DNA reads as TGTGCCAGCAGTTCCCGGGACAGCTATGACTACACCTTC.

The chain uses TRBV13 and TRBJ2-5; weak D call: TRBD2 (7 bases). This CDR3 contains 16 residues. V was trimmed by 5 bases and J by 0 bases, leaving 16 bases between them. The germline V gene has CDR1 PRHDT and CDR2 FYEKMQ (reference sequence). CDR3 in amino acids: CASSDGGGGDQETQYF. As DNA, the CDR3 is TGTGCCAGCAGCGACGGAGGGGGAGGGGACCAAGAGACCCAGTACTTC.